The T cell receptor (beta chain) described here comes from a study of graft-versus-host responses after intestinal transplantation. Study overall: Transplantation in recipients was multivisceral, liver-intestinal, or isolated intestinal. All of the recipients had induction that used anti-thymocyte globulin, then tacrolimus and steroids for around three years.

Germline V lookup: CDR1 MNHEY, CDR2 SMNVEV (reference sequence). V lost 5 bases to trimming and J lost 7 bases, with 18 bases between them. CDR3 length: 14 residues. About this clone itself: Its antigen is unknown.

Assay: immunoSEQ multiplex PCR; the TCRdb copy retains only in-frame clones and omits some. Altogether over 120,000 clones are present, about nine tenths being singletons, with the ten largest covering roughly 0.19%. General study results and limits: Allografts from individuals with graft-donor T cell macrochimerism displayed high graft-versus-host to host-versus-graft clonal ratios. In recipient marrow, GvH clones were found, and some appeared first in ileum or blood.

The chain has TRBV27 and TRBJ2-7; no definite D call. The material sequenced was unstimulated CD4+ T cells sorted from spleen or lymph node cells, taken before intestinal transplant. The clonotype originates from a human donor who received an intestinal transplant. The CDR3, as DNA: TGTGCCAGCAGTCCCCGGACCCAGTCCTTGGAGCAGTACTTC. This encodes CASSPRTQSLEQYF.